Following are 27 T cell receptor beta chains from one sample sequenced in a study of beta chain features in type 1 diabetes (dated by TCRdb to 2017 to 2018). Receptors were amplified or captured by the immunoSEQ multiplex PCR assay. The entire amount of isolated RNA was reverse transcribed using the High Capacity cDNA Reverse Transcription Kit, so the sequenced TCRB transcripts were expressed ones. TCRdb limited this immuneACCESS table to in-frame rearrangements with V and J called. A share of clones is missing; checked studies link under half to unresolved V genes, and the rest is unexplained. In this sample the table shows about 360,000 clones, around 12% of which occur a single time. The ten largest clonotypes hold approximately 0.015% of the sample. Sequenced: naive CD4+ T cells from blood. The sample's cell subset or site label, decoded: true naive CD4+ T cells. These receptors were obtained from a man aged 18 to 30 in good health.

A few counts support this clone. This chain uses TRBV11-3 with TRBJ2-1, with D tentatively TRBD2 (7 bases). V was cut by 3 bases and J by 6 bases, with 12 bases left in between. CDR3 length: 14 amino acids. CDR1 and CDR2 (germline): SGHNT, YENEEA. The CDR3 sequence: CASSLGGASNEQFF. The CDR3 DNA reads as TGTGCCAGCAGCTTGGGGGGGGCTAGCAATGAGCAGTTCTTC.

Turning to this clone: The same CDR3 arises from other DNA sequences in this sample as well. The chain employs TRBV27 and TRBJ2-7; the match to TRBD2 covers 11 bases. The length of the CDR3 is 14 residues. Trimming cost V 2 bases and J 3 bases; bases outside gene matches: 0. Germline CDR1 and CDR2: MNHEY and SMNVEV (reference sequence). CDR3: CASSLLAGGYEQYF. The CDR3 bases are TGTGCCAGCAGTTTACTAGCGGGAGGCTACGAGCAGTACTTC.

The chain couples TRBV27 to TRBJ2-7; the match to TRBD2 covers 12 bases. The V gene end was trimmed by 3 bases and the J gene end by 4 bases; junction bases not matched to a gene: 4. This CDR3 spans 15 amino acids. The germline V gene has CDR1 MNHEY and CDR2 SMNVEV (reference sequence). The CDR3 DNA reads TGTGCCAGCAGTTTTAAGACTAGCGGGAGATACGAGCAGTACTTC. It is translated as CASSFKTSGRYEQYF.

This clone came up a few times. The chain carries TRBV4-2 and TRBJ2-5; D call uncertain. The better agreement between TRBJ2-7 and the DNA end casts doubt on the J call. Germline-derived CDR1 and CDR2 are LGHNA and YNFKEQ. The CDR3 has 15 amino acids. The CDR3 coding sequence is TGTGCCAGCAGCCAATTCCGCGAAGCGAGATACGAGCAGTACTTC. Translating gives CASSQFREARYEQYF.

This clone turned up a few times. The V call is TRBV14, the J call TRBJ2-1; TRBD2 might be the D (6 bases). CDR1 is SGHDN, CDR2 FVKESK, per germline. The V and J ends lost 2 bases and 5 bases respectively, with 19 bases between them. This CDR3 has 17 amino acids. CDR3 in DNA: TGTGCCAGCAGCCAATTGGACTATTCCCGGAGGAACAATGAGCAGTTCTTC. Its translation is CASSQLDYSRRNNEQFF.

This clone was detected ten times or more. The rearrangement uses TRBV28 and TRBJ1-6; D call uncertain. Germline V gene data show CDR1 as MDHEN and CDR2 as SYDVKM. CDR3 size: 15 residues. Trimming removed 7 bases at V and 8 bases at J, with 18 bases between. CDR3 coding DNA: TGTGCCAGCACCGTGGTCTCGGGTTGGGATTCACCCCTCCACTTT. This encodes CASTVVSGWDSPLHF.

This clone was found a few times. The CDR3 region is CAWSVLRSRELHF. The CDR3 DNA reads as TGTGCCTGGAGTGTCCTTAGATCCCGGGAACTCCACTTT. This chain joins TRBV30 and TRBJ1-6; D is unresolved. The CDR3 is made up of 13 amino acids. Germline assignment: CDR1 GTSNPN and CDR2 SVGIG (reference sequence). Trimming left V 0 bases short and J 16 bases short, with 16 bases between.

This clone was counted a few times. V gene TRBV5-4 combines with J gene TRBJ2-5; 7 nucleotides agree with TRBD2. The germline V gene has CDR1 SGHNT and CDR2 YYREEE (reference sequence). Trimming at V came to 3 bases and at J to 1 base, leaving 6 bases not matched to a gene. The CDR3 spans 15 residues. In DNA form, the CDR3 reads TGTGCCAGCAGCTCAGGATCTAGCGGCCAAGAGACCCAGTACTTC. Amino acids: CASSSGSSGQETQYF. Full variable domain (missing parts from reference TRBV5-4 and TRBJ2-5): ETGVTQSPTHLIKTRGQQVTLRCSSQSGHNTVSWYQQALGQGPQFIFQYYREEENGRGNFPPRFSGLQFPNYSSELNVNALELDDSALYLCASSSGSSGQETQYFGPGTRLLVL.

The sample holds one count of this clone. The gene calls are TRBV19 and TRBJ1-1; no reliable D call. CDR3 length equals 15 residues. Per the germline V gene, CDR1 is LNHDA and CDR2 is SQIVND (reference sequence). V was cut by 4 bases and J by 2 bases, with 14 bases left in between. The CDR3 DNA reads TGTGCCAGTAGTAGTGGAGTAGGATTAAACACTGAAGCTTTCTTT. Encoded protein: CASSSGVGLNTEAFF.

The chain uses TRBV10-3 and TRBJ2-7, with D maybe TRBD1 (6 bases). V was trimmed by 5 bases and J by 7 bases, leaving 12 bases between them. Germline CDR1 ENHRY, CDR2 SYGVKD. This CDR3 is built from 12 residues. CDR3 sequence reads: CAISLQGWEQYF. Written as DNA, the CDR3 is TGTGCCATCAGTTTACAGGGTTGGGAGCAGTACTTC.

CDR3 sequence: CASSGRTSASTDTQYF. CDR3 DNA sequence: TGTGCCAGCAGCGGGAGGACTAGCGCTAGCACAGATACGCAGTATTTT. J is TRBJ2-3 and V is TRBV9; 9 positions agree with TRBD2. Germline loops: CDR1 SGDLS, CDR2 YYNGEE. The CDR3 extends over 16 amino acids. V shed 3 bases, J shed 0 bases, and the junction held 5 bases outside the gene matches.

The chain carries TRBV9 and TRBJ2-5; 7 nucleotides agree with TRBD1. Germline V gives CDR1 SGDLS, CDR2 YYNGEE. The V and J ends lost 2 bases and 1 base, in that order; junction bases with no gene match: 2. This CDR3 has 14 amino acids. CDR3 in DNA: TGTGCCAGCAGCGTGGGACAGCCCCAAGAGACCCAGTACTTC. Its protein is CASSVGQPQETQYF. Complete variable domain (other parts from reference TRBV9 and TRBJ2-5): DSGVTQTPKHLITATGQRVTLRCSPRSGDLSVYWYQQSLDQGLQFLIQYYNGEERAKGNILERFSAQQFPDLHSELNLSSLELGDSALYFCASSVGQPQETQYFGPGTRLLVL.

This clone was detected only a few times. The chain couples TRBV25-1 to TRBJ2-7, with a tentative D call TRBD2 (5 bases). The germline V gene encodes CDR1 MGHDK and CDR2 SYGVNS. CDR3 size: 11 residues. Deletions cut 8 bases from V and 3 bases from J, with 8 bases between. Here the CDR3 DNA reads TGTGCCAGCTCCGGAGGCTACGAGCAGTACTTC. Residues: CASSGGYEQYF.

This clone appeared a few times. This chain uses TRBV18 with TRBJ2-2, with D possibly TRBD1 on 5 matching bases. V was pared by 5 bases and J by 7 bases, with 11 bases between. The CDR3 has 13 residues. Germline V gene sequence: CDR1 KGHSH, CDR2 LQKENI. CDR3 sequence reads: CASSSTEHGELFF. CDR3 nucleotides: TGTGCCAGCTCATCGACAGAGCACGGGGAGCTGTTTTTT.

V gene TRBV2 combines with J gene TRBJ1-2; 11 bases agree with TRBD1. The germline V gene encodes CDR1 SNHLY and CDR2 FYNNEI. V was pared by 7 bases and J by 3 bases, with 4 bases of the junction left unmatched. CDR3 length equals 14 residues. CDR3 region: CASTWDRGDYGYTF. The DNA of the CDR3 is TGTGCCAGCACCTGGGACAGGGGGGACTATGGCTACACCTTC.

This clone was seen a few times. The chain uses TRBV29-1 and TRBJ2-1; TRBD2 aligns across 13 bases. CDR3 length equals 18 residues. J was trimmed by 7 bases and V by 0 bases; bases with no gene match: 12. CDR1 is SQVTM, CDR2 ANQGSEA, per germline. CDR3 DNA sequence: TGCAGCGTTGAAGAAACTCGGACTAGCGGGAGCCGGGGGAATGAGCAGTTCTTC. Translated, it gives CSVEETRTSGSRGNEQFF.

V is TRBV7-9 and J is TRBJ2-7; D possibly corresponds to TRBD1 (6 bases). CDR1 and CDR2 (germline): SEHNR, FQNEAQ (reference sequence). The CDR3 sequence is 14 residues long. The V end lost 3 bases, the J end lost 3 bases, and 12 bases lay between the germline ends. The CDR3 reads CASSLGTPDYEQYF. The CDR3 region has the DNA TGTGCCAGCAGCTTGGGGACACCCGACTACGAGCAGTACTTC.

In this sample, this clone turned up a few times. J is TRBJ2-1 and V is TRBV29-1; TRBD1 matches at 10 bases. Germline V gene sequence: CDR1 SQVTM, CDR2 ANQGSEA. V shed 4 bases, J shed 8 bases, and the junction held 8 bases outside the gene matches. This CDR3 region has 14 residues. CDR3 loop: CSVATGGISHEQFF. The DNA for the CDR3 is TGCAGCGTTGCGACAGGGGGCATTTCTCATGAGCAGTTCTTC.

This chain uses TRBV5-1 with TRBJ1-5; unclear D gene. The V gene lost 7 bases and the J gene lost 5 bases, with 13 bases spanning the gap. From germline, CDR1 is SGHRS and CDR2 YFSETQ. This CDR3 is 13 amino acids long. CDR3 region: CASAAESDQPQHF. CDR3 in DNA: TGCGCCAGCGCCGCGGAGTCGGATCAGCCCCAGCATTTT.

This chain joins TRBV5-4 and TRBJ2-5; D possibly corresponds to TRBD2 (5 bases). The CDR3 totals 13 residues. V gave up 3 bases and J gave up 5 bases, with 11 bases separating them. Germline V gives CDR1 SGHNT, CDR2 YYREEE (reference sequence). In nucleotides, the CDR3 is TGTGCCAGCAGCTCCCCGTCGGGGGAGACCCAGTACTTC. It translates to CASSSPSGETQYF.

V and J are TRBV18 and TRBJ2-2, with TRBD2 as a possible D gene (6 bases). The CDR3 runs to 14 residues. Germline assignment: CDR1 KGHSH and CDR2 LQKENI. The ends were cut back, 4 bases at V and 5 bases at J, with 11 bases in the middle. CDR3 loop: CASSHPSGTGELFF. CDR3 DNA sequence: TGTGCCAGCTCACACCCCAGCGGGACCGGGGAGCTGTTTTTT. Supplemented by reference TRBV18 and TRBJ2-2, the full variable domain reads NAGVMQNPRHLVRRRGQEARLRCSPMKGHSHVYWYRQLPEEGLKFMVYLQKENIIDESGMPKERFSAEFPKEGPSILRIQQVVRGDSAAYFCASSHPSGTGELFFGEGSRLTVL.

This clone was detected a few times. V and J are TRBV19 and TRBJ2-7, with 7 bases lining up with TRBD2. V lost 5 bases and J lost 0; bases outside the gene matches: 10. The CDR3 totals 16 residues. Germline CDR1 is LNHDA and CDR2 is SQIVND (reference sequence). The DNA of the CDR3 is TGTGCCAGTAGTCCCCTTTTGGGCGGGAGCTCCTACGAGCAGTACTTC. This translates into CASSPLLGGSSYEQYF. Drawing the rest from reference TRBV19 and TRBJ2-7, the complete variable domain is DGGITQSPKYLFRKEGQNVTLSCEQNLNHDAMYWYRQDPGQGLRLIYYSQIVNDFQKGDIAEGYSVSREKKESFPLTVTSAQKNPTAFYLCASSPLLGGSSYEQYFGPGTRLTVT.

The V call is TRBV5-5, the J call TRBJ2-5; TRBD2 agrees at 7 bases. Looked up from germline, CDR1 is SGHKS and CDR2 is YYEKEE (reference sequence). Germline trimming cut 4 bases from V and 2 bases from J; bases unmatched to any gene: 11. The CDR3 sequence is 16 residues long. The chain's CDR3 is CASSPVLGGIQETQYF. In nucleotides, the CDR3 is TGTGCCAGCAGCCCGGTGTTGGGGGGGATACAAGAGACCCAGTACTTC.

This clone was seen more than once but under ten times. The chain uses TRBV29-1 and TRBJ2-6; D may be TRBD2 (7 bases). The germline V gene encodes CDR1 SQVTM and CDR2 ANQGSEA. This CDR3 is 21 amino acids long. The V and J ends lost 5 bases and 0 bases respectively, with 29 bases between them. The CDR3 reads CSVTGGTPGVLGSSGANVLTF. The CDR3 region has the DNA TGCAGCGTTACGGGGGGCACGCCGGGGGTTTTAGGTAGCTCTGGGGCCAACGTCCTGACTTTC. Full variable domain (outside the CDR3, taken from reference TRBV29-1 and TRBJ2-6): SAVISQKPSRDICQRGTSLTIQCQVDSQVTMMFWYRQQPGQSLTLIATANQGSEATYESGFVIDKFPISRPNLTFSTLTVSNMSPEDSSIYLCSVTGGTPGVLGSSGANVLTFGAGSRLTVL.

CDR3 region: CASSFWTSGNTDTQYF. CDR3 coding DNA: TGTGCCAGCAGCTTTTGGACTAGCGGGAACACAGATACGCAGTATTTT. The genes are TRBV5-8 and TRBJ2-3; 12 bases fit TRBD2. Per germline, CDR1 SGHTS and CDR2 YDEGEE. This CDR3 has 16 residues. V lost 2 bases and J lost 2; bases outside the gene matches: 3.

The V gene is TRBV19, the J gene TRBJ2-5; 7 nucleotides match TRBD1. The CDR3 runs 13 residues. The J segment lost 3 bases and the V segment lost 6 bases, leaving 4 bases of the junction unmatched. Germline V CDR1 and CDR2: LNHDA, SQIVND (reference sequence). The CDR3 here is CASSTGTEETQYF. The DNA for the CDR3 is TGTGCCAGTAGCACCGGGACAGAAGAGACCCAGTACTTC. Variable domain in full (rest from reference TRBV19 and TRBJ2-5): DGGITQSPKYLFRKEGQNVTLSCEQNLNHDAMYWYRQDPGQGLRLIYYSQIVNDFQKGDIAEGYSVSREKKESFPLTVTSAQKNPTAFYLCASSTGTEETQYFGPGTRLLVL.

The chain employs TRBV5-4 and TRBJ2-3, with D possibly being TRBD2 (5 bases). The V gene's germline CDR1 is SGHNT and CDR2 YYREEE (reference sequence). The CDR3 spans 13 residues. The ends were cut back, 3 bases at V and 4 bases at J, with 9 bases in the middle. The CDR3 spells CASSSTGADTQYF. The CDR3 coding sequence is TGTGCCAGCAGCTCGACCGGGGCAGATACGCAGTATTTT.